The 28 T cell receptor beta chains given below trace back to one sample, sequenced in a study of lymphopenia after photon versus proton radiotherapy. Sequenced by immunoSEQ multiplex PCR; TCRdb stores in-frame clones only, minus some. This sample has some 31,000 clones, with 84% found just once. The sample in question was peripheral blood, obtained from a patient treated with proton-based radiotherapy. These TCRs come from a woman in her sixties or seventies with pancreatic cancer.

This clone turned up a few times. The chain joins TRBV11-1 to TRBJ2-1; D unresolved. V shed 2 bases and J shed 8 bases, with 16 bases lying between them. In germline, CDR1 is SGHAT, CDR2 FQDESV (reference sequence). This CDR3 contains 15 residues. In DNA form, the CDR3 reads TGTGCCAGCAGCTTACCTACGGTTAGGAACGATGAGCAGTTCTTC. Its translation is CASSLPTVRNDEQFF.

The chain uses TRBV28 and TRBJ2-4; 12 nucleotides line up with TRBD1. CDR3 length equals 18 residues. J was trimmed by 3 bases and V by 6 bases; bases with no gene match: 12. Germline CDR1 MDHEN, CDR2 SYDVKM. Here the CDR3 DNA reads TGTGCCAGCAGGACAGGGACAGGGGGCGCCTCTGGCAAAAACATTCAGTACTTC. As protein: CASRTGTGGASGKNIQYF.

The chain is built from TRBV2 and TRBJ1-4; D is possibly TRBD1 (6 bases). The CDR3 has 15 residues. The V gene lost 11 bases and the J gene lost 5 bases, with 21 bases spanning the gap. From germline, CDR1 is SNHLY and CDR2 FYNNEI. The DNA for the CDR3 is TGTGCCTCCTCAGGTCCCCCGACAGGAAATGAAAAACTGTTTTTT. Protein: CASSGPPTGNEKLFF.

The CDR3 here is CASGTGLAGVSNEQFF. CDR3 nucleotides: TGTGCCAGCGGTACGGGACTAGCGGGAGTGAGCAATGAGCAGTTCTTC. The gene calls are TRBV9 and TRBJ2-1; 14 positions match TRBD2. This CDR3 has 16 residues. V was pared by 7 bases and J by 6 bases, with 9 bases of the junction left unmatched. The germline CDR1 and CDR2 sequences are SGDLS and YYNGEE.

This chain links TRBV29-1 with TRBJ1-6; D perhaps matches TRBD1 (6 bases). Per the germline V gene, CDR1 is SQVTM and CDR2 is ANQGSEA. V lost 7 bases and J lost 12, with 13 bases in between. The CDR3 is 11 residues long. The CDR3 spells CSEDSFGPLHF. As DNA, the CDR3 is TGCAGCGAGGACAGTTTTGGACCCCTCCACTTT.

V and J are TRBV7-8 and TRBJ2-7; D could derive from TRBD1 or TRBD2 (5 bases each). The CDR3 is 15 amino acids. V was shortened by 2 bases and J by 2 bases, with 13 bases between the two germline ends. Looked up from germline, CDR1 is SGHVS and CDR2 is FQNEAQ. The CDR3 here is CASSLRREKAYEQYF. In DNA form, the CDR3 reads TGTGCCAGCAGCTTACGCAGGGAGAAAGCCTACGAGCAGTACTTC.

The V call is TRBV18, the J call TRBJ1-1; TRBD1 matches at 10 bases. CDR3 length: 16 amino acids. CDR1 is KGHSH, CDR2 LQKENI, per germline. After removal of 6 bases from V and 7 bases from J, the junction contained 14 bases not matched to a gene. CDR3 DNA: TGTGCCAGCTCCCAAACCGCCGGGACAGGGGCTTTTGAAGCTTTCTTT. Translated, it gives CASSQTAGTGAFEAFF.

J is TRBJ2-1 and V is TRBV6-6; 10 bases agree with TRBD2. Trimming at V came to 8 bases and at J to 5 bases, leaving 6 bases not matched to a gene. The CDR3 is 14 amino acids. Germline assignment: CDR1 MNHNY and CDR2 SVGAGI (reference sequence). CDR3 DNA sequence: TGTGCCAGCGTTAAAGCGGGAGGGAACAATGAGCAGTTCTTC. Its protein is CASVKAGGNNEQFF.

The chain combines TRBV29-1 with TRBJ2-3, with TRBD2 identical over 9 bases. This CDR3 contains 15 residues. The V segment lost 5 bases and the J segment 6 bases; nucleotides outside the gene matches: 12. The germline V gene encodes CDR1 SQVTM and CDR2 ANQGSEA. CDR3 nucleotides: TGCAGCGTTCCGCCGGGACTAGCACCGGTCGATACGCAGTATTTT. This gives the protein CSVPPGLAPVDTQYF.

This chain joins TRBV30 and TRBJ2-5; D may match TRBD1 or TRBD2 (6 bases each). Germline CDR1 is GTSNPN and CDR2 is SVGIG (reference sequence). The V end lost 3 bases, the J end lost 5 bases, and 7 bases lay between the germline ends. The CDR3 runs 11 residues. Written as DNA, the CDR3 is TGTGCCTGGAGAGGGGGGGAGACCCAGTACTTC. Its protein is CAWRGGETQYF.

The rearrangement links TRBV7-2 to TRBJ2-1; D is possibly TRBD1 (6 bases). The CDR3 length is 15 residues. Trimming shortened V by 5 bases and J by 12 bases, and 23 bases separated the two germline ends. CDR1 and CDR2 from the germline V gene are SGHTA and FQGNSA. The CDR3, as DNA: TGTGCCAGCAGCGCAGACAGGACTCCAATGAATAGGCAGTTCTTC. Translation gives CASSADRTPMNRQFF.

The chain couples TRBV4-1 to TRBJ2-1; possible D gene TRBD2, 5 bases. CDR3 length: 13 residues. The V gene lost 1 base and the J gene lost 9 bases, with 10 bases spanning the gap. Germline CDR1 MGHRA, CDR2 YSYEKL. The CDR3 DNA is TGCGCCAGCAGCCAAGTGGAGGTTGGTGAGCAGTTCTTC. Residues: CASSQVEVGEQFF.

This chain uses TRBV4-3 with TRBJ2-7; unclear D gene. This CDR3 comprises 14 residues. Germline loops: CDR1 LGHNA, CDR2 YSLEER. The V end was cut by 1 base, the J end by 2 bases, with 9 bases between. Here the CDR3 DNA reads TGCGCCAGCAGCCAAGGACCCATTACCTACGAGCAGTACTTC. This sequence encodes CASSQGPITYEQYF.

CDR3 sequence reads: CASSPQDGGEQYF. The CDR3 nucleotides are TGTGCCAGCAGCCCACAGGACGGCGGTGAGCAGTACTTC. The chain recombines TRBV5-5 with TRBJ2-7; the D gene is possibly TRBD1 (5 bases). This CDR3 has 13 residues. The V gene lost 4 bases and the J gene lost 7 bases, with 15 bases spanning the gap. Germline V gene sequence: CDR1 SGHKS, CDR2 YYEKEE (reference sequence).

This chain links TRBV7-2 with TRBJ2-5, with 10 positions matching TRBD1. J lost 1 base, V lost 5 bases, and 4 bases had no gene match. This CDR3 is built from 15 residues. Germline assignment: CDR1 SGHTA and CDR2 FQGNSA. The CDR3 loop reads CASSRRTGGQETQYF. DNA of the CDR3: TGTGCCAGCAGCCGCCGGACAGGGGGCCAAGAGACCCAGTACTTC.

CDR3 nucleotides: TGTGCCAGCAGCCTCCAAGCCTCTAGCGGACAAGAGACCCAGTACTTC. Translating gives CASSLQASSGQETQYF. The V and J genes are TRBV7-3 and TRBJ2-5, with 7 bases aligning to TRBD2. Germline values: CDR1 SGHTA, CDR2 FQGTGA. V dropped 5 bases and J dropped 2; count of bases not matched to a gene: 11. The CDR3 covers 16 residues.

The chain couples TRBV15 to TRBJ2-7; D is undetermined. The CDR3 is 15 amino acids. V was trimmed by 1 base and J by 2 bases, leaving 12 bases between them. CDR1 and CDR2 (germline): LNHNV, YYDKDF (reference sequence). As DNA, the CDR3 is TGTGCCACCAGCAGAGTTGGTTCCTCTGCCTACGAGCAGTACTTC. Translating gives CATSRVGSSAYEQYF.

This chain links TRBV7-2 with TRBJ1-1; TRBD1 aligns across 7 bases. CDR1 SGHTA and CDR2 FQGNSA come from the germline V gene. V lost 1 base and J lost 3; bases outside the gene matches: 5. This CDR3 has 15 amino acids. The CDR3 here is CASSLETGTDTEAFF. In DNA, the CDR3 is TGTGCCAGCAGCTTAGAGACAGGGACTGACACTGAAGCTTTCTTT.

V gene TRBV5-1 combines with J gene TRBJ2-7; TRBD1 agrees at 10 bases. The CDR3 loop spans 15 amino acids. CDR1 SGHRS and CDR2 YFSETQ come from the germline V gene. V trimming: 0 bases; J trimming: 4 bases; junction bases outside the gene matches: 4. DNA of the CDR3: TGCGCCAGCAGCTTGGTACCGGGACAGGGGTACGAGCAGTACTTC. This codes for CASSLVPGQGYEQYF.

The CDR3 reads CASSPPSNSPLHF. In DNA, the CDR3 is TGTGCCAGCAGCCCACCCTCTAATTCACCCCTCCACTTT. This sequence joins TRBV7-2 and TRBJ1-6; no reliable D call. The CDR3 loop spans 13 amino acids. In germline, CDR1 is SGHTA, CDR2 FQGNSA. The ends were cut back, 5 bases at V and 6 bases at J, with 8 bases in the middle.

The chain employs TRBV18 and TRBJ1-2; 8 bases align to TRBD1. Unmatched junction bases numbered 9, after V lost 5 bases and J lost 4 bases. The CDR3 covers 15 residues. Germline V CDR1 and CDR2: KGHSH, LQKENI. In DNA, the CDR3 is TGTGCCAGCTCAACCTCGACAGGGGAGGTCTATGGCTACACCTTC. It is translated as CASSTSTGEVYGYTF. Complete variable domain (other parts from reference TRBV18 and TRBJ1-2): NAGVMQNPRHLVRRRGQEARLRCSPMKGHSHVYWYRQLPEEGLKFMVYLQKENIIDESGMPKERFSAEFPKEGPSILRIQQVVRGDSAAYFCASSTSTGEVYGYTFGSGTRLTVV.

The rearrangement joins TRBV7-9 to TRBJ2-3; no clear D. The length of the CDR3 is 17 residues. Trimming pared 7 bases from V and 4 bases from J, leaving 24 bases between. Germline CDR1 reads SEHNR; CDR2 reads FQNEAQ (reference sequence). The DNA for the CDR3 is TGTGCCAGCACCACGTCAGCACAGCTTCTTTCTTCAGATACGCAGTATTTT. Its protein is CASTTSAQLLSSDTQYF. The variable domain in full, with the rest retrieved from reference TRBV7-9 and TRBJ2-3, is DTGVSQNPRHKITKRGQNVTFRCDPISEHNRLYWYRQTLGQGPEFLTYFQNEAQLEKSRLLSDRFSAERPKGSFSTLEIQRTEQGDSAMYLCASTTSAQLLSSDTQYFGPGTRLTVL.

This chain uses TRBV4-2 with TRBJ1-4; 9 bases align to TRBD1. Germline V CDR1 and CDR2: LGHNA, YNFKEQ. The CDR3 length is 16 residues. V lost 0 bases, J lost 8 bases, and 7 bases stayed unmatched. The CDR3 nucleotides read TGTGCCAGCAGCCAAGATGGGGGGACAGGGCAAGAAAAACTGTTTTTT. Translated: CASSQDGGTGQEKLFF.

The rearrangement links TRBV7-9 to TRBJ1-1; weak D call: TRBD1 (6 bases). Looked up from germline, CDR1 is SEHNR and CDR2 is FQNEAQ (reference sequence). Between the trimmed V and J ends, which lost 5 bases and 3 bases, there was a span of 10 bases. This CDR3 is built from 13 residues. The DNA for the CDR3 is TGTGCCAGCAGCCCCCAGGGGTACACTGAAGCTTTCTTT. The encoded protein is CASSPQGYTEAFF.

This clone was picked up one time. The chain joins TRBV2 to TRBJ2-7; the D call may be TRBD1 or TRBD2 (5 bases each). The CDR3 consists of 15 residues. The germline V and J ends were trimmed by 3 bases and 0 bases, with 12 bases remaining between them. CDR1 SNHLY and CDR2 FYNNEI come from the germline V gene. As DNA, the CDR3 is TGTGCCAGCAGTGAGCTACGGGACGGCTCCTACGAGCAGTACTTC. It translates to CASSELRDGSYEQYF.

This clone was picked up a small number of times. The genes are TRBV6-5 and TRBJ2-1; a weak D match, TRBD2 (5 bases). The CDR3 extends over 16 amino acids. Germline V gives CDR1 MNHEY, CDR2 SVGAGI. V was cut by 2 bases and J by 8 bases, with 19 bases left in between. CDR3 nucleotide sequence: TGTGCCAGCAGTTACGGGAGTTCAGTGGGTTACTATGAGCAGTTCTTC. This sequence encodes CASSYGSSVGYYEQFF.

The V call is TRBV5-1, the J call TRBJ2-2; D uncertain. The V gene's germline CDR1 is SGHRS and CDR2 YFSETQ. CDR3 length: 15 residues. V was pared by 4 bases and J by 6 bases, with 16 bases between. The CDR3 bases are TGCGCCAGCAGCCCTAACTCTAGAGAGGCCGGGGAGCTGTTTTTT. Protein product: CASSPNSREAGELFF.

This chain connects TRBV28 to TRBJ1-2, with D tentatively TRBD1 (6 bases). Germline V gene data show CDR1 as MDHEN and CDR2 as SYDVKM. V was pared by 6 bases and J by 7 bases, with 18 bases between. The CDR3 contains 14 residues. CDR3 sequence reads: CASSHGTTNGGYTF. CDR3 nucleotide sequence: TGTGCCAGCAGCCACGGGACAACCAACGGTGGCTACACCTTC.